This TCR beta chain was recovered during a study of breast tumors, draining lymph nodes, adjacent tissues. Of note for this clonotype: Its antigen is as yet unknown. A single base separates this from a much larger clone, so it may be a read error.

One entry per CDR3 protein, called by TCRdb with MiXCR from the multiplex PCR reads. The profile shows about 170,000 distinct CDR3 sequences, 33% of them singletons. Regarding the study as a whole: Luminal-like breast cancer showed significantly greater tumor-nontumor repertoire similarity than basal-like breast cancer did. Tumor T cell lymph node origin was a supported hypothesis, not proven. Findings are consistent with lymph node origin and intratumoral expansion of most tumor T cells. Compared with lymph nodes, tumors were less diverse; compared with nontumor tissue, more.

Breast cancer patients provided tissue from their axillary draining lymph nodes. Material: axillary lymph node tissue. This TCR was recovered from a female donor with breast cancer. Some clones in this sample may be carry-over from other donors' samples.

CDR3 coding DNA: TGCAGTGCTAGTGATAGCGGGAGGACCTCCTCTTACGAAGCCCTCTTC. Protein: CSASDSGRTSSYEALF. The rearrangement joins TRBV20-1 to TRBJ2-1; 10 bases line up with TRBD2. CDR1 and CDR2 (germline): DFQATT, SNEGSKA (reference sequence). This CDR3 is 16 amino acids long.